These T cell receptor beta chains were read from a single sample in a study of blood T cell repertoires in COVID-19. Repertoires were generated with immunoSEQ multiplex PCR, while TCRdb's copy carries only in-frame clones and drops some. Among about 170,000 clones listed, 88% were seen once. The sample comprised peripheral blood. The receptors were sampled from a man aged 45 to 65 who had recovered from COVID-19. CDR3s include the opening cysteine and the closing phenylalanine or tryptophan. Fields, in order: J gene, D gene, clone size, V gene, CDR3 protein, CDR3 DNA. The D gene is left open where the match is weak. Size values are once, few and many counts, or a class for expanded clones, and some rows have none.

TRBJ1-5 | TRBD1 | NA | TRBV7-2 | CASSGPGQTNQPQHF | TGTGCCAGCAGCGGCCCGGGACAGACGAATCAGCCCCAGCATTTT
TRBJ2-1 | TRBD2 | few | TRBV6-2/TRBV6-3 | CASTPTSGRYNEQFF | TGTGCCAGCACCCCCACTAGCGGGAGATACAATGAGCAGTTCTTC
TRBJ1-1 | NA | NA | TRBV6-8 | CASRRVNTEAFF | TGTGCCAGCAGGCGAGTGAACACTGAAGCTTTCTTT
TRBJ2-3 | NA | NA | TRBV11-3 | CASSLQGLDTQYF | TGTGCCAGCAGCTTACAGGGGTTAGATACGCAGTATTTT
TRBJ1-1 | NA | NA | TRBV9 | CASSVVSDTEAFF | TGTGCCAGCAGCGTAGTCTCGGACACTGAAGCTTTCTTT
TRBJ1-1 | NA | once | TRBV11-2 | CASSLASFRVLNTEAFF | TGTGCCAGCAGCTTAGCCAGTTTCAGGGTCTTGAACACTGAAGCTTTCTTT
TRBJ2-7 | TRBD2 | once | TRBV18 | CASSPSSGGGTYEQYF | TGTGCCAGCTCACCAAGCTCCGGGGGAGGGACCTACGAGCAGTACTTC
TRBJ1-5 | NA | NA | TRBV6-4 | CASSGGRGEPQHF | TGTGCCAGCAGTGGTGGCAGGGGTGAGCCCCAGCATTTT
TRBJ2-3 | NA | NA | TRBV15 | CATSRAATPSTDTQYF | TGTGCCACCAGCAGAGCGGCGACACCCAGCACAGATACGCAGTATTTT
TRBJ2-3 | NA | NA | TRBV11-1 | CASSLASTGTDTQYF | TGTGCCAGCAGCTTAGCTTCGACAGGCACAGATACGCAGTATTTT
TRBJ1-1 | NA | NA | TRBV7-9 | CASSPRQNTEAFF | TGTGCCAGCAGCCCCAGACAGAACACTGAAGCTTTCTTT
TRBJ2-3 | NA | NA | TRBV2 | CASGSVRVYF | TGTGCCAGCGGTAGCGTGCGTGTGTATTTT
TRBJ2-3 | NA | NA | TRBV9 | CASSVGLVGTDTQYF | TGTGCCAGCAGCGTAGGACTAGTTGGCACAGATACGCAGTATTTT
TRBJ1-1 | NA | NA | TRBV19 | CASMGSRRAEAFF | TGTGCCAGTATGGGTTCCCGGCGGGCTGAAGCTTTCTTT
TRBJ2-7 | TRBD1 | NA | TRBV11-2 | CASSTTGGNYEQYF | TGTGCCAGCAGCACGACAGGGGGCAATTACGAGCAGTACTTC
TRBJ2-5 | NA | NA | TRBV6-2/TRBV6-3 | CASSYSRVCRECPRETQYF | TGTGCCAGCAGTTACTCGAGGGTGTGTCGGGAATGTCCCCGGGAGACCCAGTACTTC
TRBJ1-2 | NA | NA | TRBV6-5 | CASSPGGPYYGYTF | TGTGCCAGCAGTCCGGGGGGGCCCTACTATGGCTACACCTTC
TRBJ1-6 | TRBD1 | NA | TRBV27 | CASSFGTANSPLHF | TGTGCCAGCAGTTTCGGGACAGCTAATTCACCCCTCCACTTT
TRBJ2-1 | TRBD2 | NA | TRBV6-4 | CASSLASGTDEQFF | TGTGCCAGCAGTCTAGCTAGCGGGACGGATGAGCAGTTCTTC
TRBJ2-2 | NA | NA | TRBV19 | CASSLGPGPGELFF | TGTGCCAGTAGTCTGGGCCCAGGGCCCGGGGAGCTGTTTTTT
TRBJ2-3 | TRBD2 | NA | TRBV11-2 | CASSIGTSVTDTQYF | TGTGCCAGCAGCATCGGGACTAGCGTAACAGATACGCAGTATTTT
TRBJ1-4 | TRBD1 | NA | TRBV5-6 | CASRRDSGNEKLFF | TGTGCCAGCAGGCGGGACAGCGGTAATGAAAAACTGTTTTTT
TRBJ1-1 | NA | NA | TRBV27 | CASSIPSGERPMNTEAFF | TGTGCCAGCAGTATACCCTCGGGGGAACGACCCATGAACACTGAAGCTTTCTTT
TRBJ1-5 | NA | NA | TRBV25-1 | CASRGALSQPQHF | TGTGCCAGCAGGGGGGCGTTATCTCAGCCCCAGCATTTT
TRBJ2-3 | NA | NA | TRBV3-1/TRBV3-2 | CASSQDWGFRAGPTDTQYF | TGTGCCAGCAGCCAAGATTGGGGTTTTCGGGCGGGGCCCACAGATACGCAGTATTTT
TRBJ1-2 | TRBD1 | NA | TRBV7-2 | CASSPVLGTAFPYTF | TGTGCCAGCAGCCCAGTATTAGGGACAGCCTTCCCCTACACCTTC
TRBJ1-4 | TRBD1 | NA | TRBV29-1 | CSALDRGNEKLFF | TGCAGCGCGCTCGACAGGGGTAATGAAAAACTGTTTTTT
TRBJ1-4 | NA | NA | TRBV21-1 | CASSKGIREKLFF | TGTGCCAGCAGCAAAGGGATCAGGGAAAAACTGTTTTTT
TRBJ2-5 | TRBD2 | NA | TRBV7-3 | CASSLDGGEETQYF | TGTGCCAGCAGCTTAGATGGGGGGGAAGAGACCCAGTACTTC
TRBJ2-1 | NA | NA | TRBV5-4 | CASKTQGRGEQFF | TGTGCCAGCAAGACGCAGGGCAGGGGTGAGCAGTTCTTC
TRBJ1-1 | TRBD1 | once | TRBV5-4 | CASSYGTEAYTEAFF | TGTGCCAGCTCGTATGGGACAGAGGCTTATACTGAAGCTTTCTTT
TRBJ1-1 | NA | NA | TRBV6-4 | CASSDSVGTEAFF | TGTGCCAGCAGTGACTCTGTCGGGACTGAAGCTTTCTTT
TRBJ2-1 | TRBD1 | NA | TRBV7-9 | CASSPPGQVDEQFF | TGTGCCAGCAGCCCCCCGGGACAGGTGGATGAGCAGTTCTTC
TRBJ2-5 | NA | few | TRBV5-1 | CASSLAAGEETQYF | TGCGCCAGCAGCTTGGCCGCAGGGGAAGAGACCCAGTACTTC
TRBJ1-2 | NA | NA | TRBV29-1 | CSVEGHGGGGYTF | TGCAGCGTTGAAGGACATGGGGGAGGCGGCTACACCTTC
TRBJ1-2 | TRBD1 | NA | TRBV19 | CATRQGGIMYGYTF | TGTGCCACTCGACAGGGGGGGATTATGTATGGCTACACCTTC
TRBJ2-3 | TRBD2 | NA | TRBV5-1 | CASREREGITDTQYF | TGCGCCAGCAGGGAGCGGGAGGGGATCACAGATACGCAGTATTTT
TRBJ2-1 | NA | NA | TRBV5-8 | CASSLASLARPYNEQFF | TGTGCCAGCAGCTTGGCCAGTCTAGCGAGACCCTACAATGAGCAGTTCTTC
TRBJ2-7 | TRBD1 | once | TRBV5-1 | CASSTRQGRSYEQYF | TGCGCCAGCAGCACCCGACAGGGCCGCTCCTACGAGCAGTACTTC
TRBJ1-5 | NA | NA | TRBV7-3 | CASSLTLGGLGNQPQHF | TGTGCCAGCAGCTTAACGTTGGGAGGGTTAGGAAATCAGCCCCAGCATTTT